These 13 T cell receptor beta chains were all obtained from the same sample, sequenced in a study of blood T cell repertoires in COVID-19. The table came from immunoSEQ multiplex PCR; TCRdb's copy has only in-frame clones and leaves some out. The sample has roughly 500,000 clones, 89% seen once. The sequenced material came from peripheral blood. The receptors derive from a man between 18 and 29 years old with COVID-19, enrolled during active disease.

This chain links TRBV2 with TRBJ2-7; 9 nucleotides agree with TRBD2. Germline V gives CDR1 SNHLY, CDR2 FYNNEI. The length of the CDR3 is 15 residues. With 2 bases clipped from V and 6 bases from J, the junction kept 8 bases outside the gene matches. CDR3 in DNA: TGTGCCAGCAGTGAACGTCCCCTTAGCGGGAGCGAGCAGTACTTC. Translation: CASSERPLSGSEQYF. Looking up the rest from reference TRBV2 and TRBJ2-7 gives the full variable domain: EPEVTQTPSHQVTQMGQEVILRCVPISNHLYFYWYRQILGQKVEFLVSFYNNEISEKSEIFDDQFSVERPDGSNFTLKIRSTKLEDSAMYFCASSERPLSGSEQYFGPGTRLTVT.

The gene calls are TRBV21-1 and TRBJ1-1. TRBV21-1 is noted as a pseudogene. CDR3 length: 13 amino acids. The CDR3 DNA sequence: TGTGCCAGCAGCACCCTATTGAACACTGAAGCTTTCTTT. Amino acids: CASSTLLNTEAFF.

This chain uses TRBV4-2 with TRBJ1-5; 7 bases are shared with TRBD1. The CDR3 is 15 residues long. The junction had 0 bases not matched to a gene; V was cut back by 1 base and J by 0 bases. Germline CDR1 reads LGHNA; CDR2 reads YNFKEQ. The CDR3 is CASSQGDSSNQPQHF. The CDR3 nucleotides read TGTGCCAGCAGCCAAGGGGACAGTAGCAATCAGCCCCAGCATTTT.

The chain combines TRBV7-9 with TRBJ2-3; 11 bases are a match to TRBD2. The CDR3 is 18 residues long. Trimming took 5 bases from V and 4 from J; bases not matched to a gene: 14. Germline CDR1 is SEHNR and CDR2 is FQNEAQ (reference sequence). CDR3 loop: CASSANRLAGLVADTQYF. The CDR3 coding sequence is TGTGCCAGCAGCGCCAACCGACTAGCGGGATTAGTAGCAGATACGCAGTATTTT.

This clone has a handful of counts. The V gene is TRBV7-8, the J gene TRBJ2-7; 7 bases are shared with TRBD1. The CDR3 is made up of 14 amino acids. The germline V gene has CDR1 SGHVS and CDR2 FQNEAQ. The ends lost 6 bases at V and 4 bases at J; junction bases unmatched: 9. The CDR3: CASRGRTGRYEQYF. The CDR3 nucleotides are TGTGCCAGCAGGGGCCGGACAGGTCGATACGAGCAGTACTTC.

The chain combines TRBV24-1 with TRBJ2-1; 16 bases agree with TRBD2. This CDR3 contains 20 residues. Unmatched junction bases numbered 10, after V lost 5 bases and J lost 1 base. Germline assignment: CDR1 KGHDR and CDR2 SFDVKD. The CDR3: CATSARPGLAGGGSYNEQFF. CDR3 sequence (DNA): TGTGCCACCAGTGCACGACCGGGACTAGCGGGAGGGGGTTCCTACAATGAGCAGTTCTTC.

The chain links TRBV5-1 to TRBJ2-7; no clear D gene. This CDR3 has 12 residues. Germline lookup yields CDR1 SGHRS and CDR2 YFSETQ. V shed 3 bases and J shed 5 bases, with 9 bases lying between them. The CDR3 protein is CASSSHQNEQYF. The CDR3, as DNA: TGCGCCAGCAGCTCCCACCAGAACGAGCAGTACTTC.

This clone showed up just a few times. V gene TRBV5-4 combines with J gene TRBJ2-7; D possibly corresponds to TRBD2 (6 bases). Trimming pared 0 bases from V and 2 bases from J, leaving 15 bases between. The germline gives CDR1 SGHNT, CDR2 YYREEE (reference sequence). The CDR3 runs to 16 residues. As DNA, the CDR3 is TGTGCCAGCAGCTTGGGTGGTAGCGGAATCGCCTACGAGCAGTACTTC. It translates to CASSLGGSGIAYEQYF.

This chain links TRBV4-1 with TRBJ2-1; 12 bases align to TRBD2. V trimming: 1 base; J trimming: 9 bases; junction bases outside the gene matches: 10. Germline V gene data show CDR1 as MGHRA and CDR2 as YSYEKL. The CDR3 length is 17 residues. The CDR3: CASSQVAPSGGASEQFF. The CDR3 region has the DNA TGCGCCAGCAGCCAAGTCGCGCCTAGCGGGGGGGCTAGTGAGCAGTTCTTC.

The chain is built from TRBV7-6 and TRBJ2-5; possible D gene TRBD1, 5 bases. Germline assignment: CDR1 SGHVS and CDR2 FNYEAQ. The CDR3 has 13 residues. V lost 6 bases, J lost 4 bases, and 12 bases lay in between. CDR3 amino acids: CASSPGFRETQYF. DNA of the CDR3: TGTGCCAGCAGTCCAGGGTTTAGAGAGACCCAGTACTTC.

CDR3 sequence: CASSFSDGQLKNQPQHF. The DNA for the CDR3 is TGTGCCAGCAGTTTTTCCGACGGACAGCTGAAGAATCAGCCCCAGCATTTT. The chain employs TRBV28 and TRBJ1-5; possibly TRBD1 for D (6 bases). The V gene's germline CDR1 is MDHEN and CDR2 SYDVKM. The CDR3 runs 17 residues. Trimming removed 3 bases from V and 4 bases from J, with 19 bases in between.

The chain combines TRBV30 with TRBJ2-2; 9 nucleotides match TRBD2. V lost 4 bases and J lost 5; bases outside the gene matches: 5. CDR1 GTSNPN and CDR2 SVGIG come from the germline V gene (reference sequence). The CDR3 sequence is 14 residues long. DNA of the CDR3: TGTGCCTGGAAGGCGGGAGGGTATACCGGGGAGCTGTTTTTT. Its translation is CAWKAGGYTGELFF.

This rearrangement joins TRBV19 to TRBJ1-5, with 9 bases matching TRBD1. The CDR3 is made up of 15 amino acids. Trimming cost V 5 bases and J 6 bases; bases outside gene matches: 8. Germline loops: CDR1 LNHDA, CDR2 SQIVND (reference sequence). As DNA, the CDR3 is TGTGCCAGTAGTGACGCAACAGGGGGCAGTCAGCCCCAGCATTTT. It yields the protein CASSDATGGSQPQHF.